This TCR beta chain is drawn from a study of OX40 agonist ivuxolimab in advanced cancers. At the level of the study: Melanoma, hepatocellular carcinoma, head and neck or renal cell cancer occurred in dose-escalation patients.

As concerns this clone: What it recognizes is unknown.

Study results and caveats: By week 6 at 0.1 to 3.0 mg/kg, blood CD4+ and CD8+ T cells had expanded clonally. The specificity for antigen of the expanded peripheral T cells was not determined.

With 6 bases removed from V and 3 bases from J, the gap between germline ends came to 14 bases. The CDR3 has 14 residues. CDR1 and CDR2 from the germline V gene are LNHDA and SQIVND (reference sequence). Clones were sequenced by immunoSEQ multiplex PCR, and TCRdb holds only the in-frame ones, with some missing. The sample includes around 64,000 clones, around 85% of them seen just once. This material consisted of CD4+ or CD8+ T cells sorted from blood, taken in a trial of the OX40 agonist ivuxolimab. This chain uses TRBV19 with TRBJ2-5; D is possibly TRBD1 (6 bases). The TCR comes from an adult with an advanced solid tumor such as melanoma, head and neck, liver or kidney cancer. CDR3 sequence: CASSPTGGEETQYF. The CDR3 nucleotides read TGTGCCAGTAGCCCGACAGGCGGTGAAGAGACCCAGTACTTC. Full variable domain (missing parts from reference TRBV19 and TRBJ2-5): DGGITQSPKYLFRKEGQNVTLSCEQNLNHDAMYWYRQDPGQGLRLIYYSQIVNDFQKGDIAEGYSVSREKKESFPLTVTSAQKNPTAFYLCASSPTGGEETQYFGPGTRLLVL.